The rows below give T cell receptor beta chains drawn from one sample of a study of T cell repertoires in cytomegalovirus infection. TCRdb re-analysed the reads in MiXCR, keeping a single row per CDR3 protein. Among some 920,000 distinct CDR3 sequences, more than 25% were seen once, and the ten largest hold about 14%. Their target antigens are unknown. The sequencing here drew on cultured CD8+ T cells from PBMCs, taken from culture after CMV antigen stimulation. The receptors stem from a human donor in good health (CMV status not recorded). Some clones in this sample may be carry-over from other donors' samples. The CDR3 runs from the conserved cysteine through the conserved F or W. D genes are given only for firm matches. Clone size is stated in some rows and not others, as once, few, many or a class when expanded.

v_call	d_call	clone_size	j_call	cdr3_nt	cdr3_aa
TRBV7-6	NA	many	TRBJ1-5	TGTGCCAGCAGTAAGGGCAATCAGCCCCAGCATTTT	CASSKGNQPQHF
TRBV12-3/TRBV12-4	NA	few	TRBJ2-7	TGTGCCAGCAGTTTTGAAATGGGGGAAACAGGTTACGAGCAGTACTTC	CASSFEMGETGYEQYF
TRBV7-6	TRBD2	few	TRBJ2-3	TGTGCCAGCAGCTTAAGGGCGGGGGGCCGGATGAACACAGATACGCAGTATTTT	CASSLRAGGRMNTDTQYF
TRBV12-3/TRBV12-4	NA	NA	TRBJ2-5	TGTGCCAGCAGCCAACAGGGTTTGGGAGAGACCCAGTACTTC	CASSQQGLGETQYF
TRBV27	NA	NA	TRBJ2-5	TGTGCCAGCAGCTCTTCTGTCCCGGGACCTTACCAAGAGACCCAGTACTTC	CASSSSVPGPYQETQYF
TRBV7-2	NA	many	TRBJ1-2	TGTGCCAGCAGCCTCCAAGGAGGGGGAGATGGCTACACCTTC	CASSLQGGGDGYTF
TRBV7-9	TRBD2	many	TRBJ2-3	TGTGCCAGCAGCCCCCGCCCTAGCGGGGGGCCCTATCAGCCAGATACGCAGTATTTT	CASSPRPSGGPYQPDTQYF
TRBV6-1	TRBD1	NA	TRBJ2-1	TGTGCCAGCAGGGTCCGGGACAGCGTCAATATGGACTCCTACAATGAGCAGTTCTTC	CASRVRDSVNMDSYNEQFF
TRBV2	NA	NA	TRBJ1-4	TGTGCCAGCCTGGTCAGGAGGAATGAAAAACTGTTTTTT	CASLVRRNEKLFF
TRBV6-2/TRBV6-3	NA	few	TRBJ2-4	TGTGCCAGCAGTCACGGGACGGTTATAGCCAAAAACATTCAGTACTTC	CASSHGTVIAKNIQYF
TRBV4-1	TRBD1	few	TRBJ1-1	TGCGCCAGCAGCCAAGGGCAGGGGGGGTACACTGAAGCTTTCTTT	CASSQGQGGYTEAFF
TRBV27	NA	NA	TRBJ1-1	TGTGCCAGCAGTCCGCGGACAGCCCTGGGCGGTGAAGCTTTCTTT	CASSPRTALGGEAFF
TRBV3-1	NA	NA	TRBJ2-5	TGTGCCAGCAGCCAAGAACCCGAAGAGACCCAGTACTTC	CASSQEPEETQYF
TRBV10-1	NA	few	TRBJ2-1	TGCGCCAGCAGTGAGAATCAGCGGTTTGGTGAGCAGTTCTTC	CASSENQRFGEQFF
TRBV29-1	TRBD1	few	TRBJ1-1	TGCAGCGCTTTTGACAGGGAGGACACTGAAGCTTTCTTT	CSAFDREDTEAFF
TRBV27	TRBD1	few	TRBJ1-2	TGTGCCAGCAGTCCCCAGGGGGGCGAGTTCTTGAACTATGGCTACACCTTC	CASSPQGGEFLNYGYTF
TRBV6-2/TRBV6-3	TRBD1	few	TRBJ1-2	TGTGCCAGCAGGACGGACAGGGATCGCTACACCTTC	CASRTDRDRYTF
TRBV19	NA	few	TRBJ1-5	TGTGCCAGTAGTATGTATGGACAGAGCAATCAGCCCCAGCATTTT	CASSMYGQSNQPQHF
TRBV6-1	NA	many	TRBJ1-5	TGTGCCAGCAGTACCCAGGGGCAGAATCAGCCCCAGCATTTT	CASSTQGQNQPQHF
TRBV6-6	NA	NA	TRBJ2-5	TGTGCCAGCCTTTTGACCTTGGAGACCCAGTACTTC	CASLLTLETQYF
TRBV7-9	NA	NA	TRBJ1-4	TGTGCCAGCAGCCCCTCCAGGGGCATTAATGAAAAACTGTTTTTT	CASSPSRGINEKLFF
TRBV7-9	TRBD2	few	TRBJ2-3	TGTGCCAGCAGCTCAGAGGGCGGGGGTGCCACAGATACGCAGTATTTT	CASSSEGGGATDTQYF
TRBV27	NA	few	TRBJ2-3	TGTGCCAGCGGGCGACAGTTTACCCAAAGGGGCACAGATACGCAGTATTTT	CASGRQFTQRGTDTQYF
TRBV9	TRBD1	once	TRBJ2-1	TGTGCCAGCAGCGGAGGGGACAGGGCGGTTGGTTACAATGAGCAGTTCTTC	CASSGGDRAVGYNEQFF
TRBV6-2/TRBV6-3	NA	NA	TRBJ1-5	TGTGCCAGCAGATGGACCGACCGCGTAAATCAGCCCCAGCATTTT	CASRWTDRVNQPQHF
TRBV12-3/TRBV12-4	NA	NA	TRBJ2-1	TGTGCCAGCAGTACCCTTGCGTGGGGGCAATACAATGAGCAGTTCTTC	CASSTLAWGQYNEQFF
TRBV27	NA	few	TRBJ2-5	TGTGCCAGCGGAGATTACAACAGACTAAAGGGGACCCAGTACTTC	CASGDYNRLKGTQYF
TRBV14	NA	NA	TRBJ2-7	TGTGCCAGCAGCCAAGCAGGGGCCAGCTCCTACGAGCAGTACTTC	CASSQAGASSYEQYF
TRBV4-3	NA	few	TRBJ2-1	TGCGCCAGCAGCCAAGTTGCGGGTTACTCCTACAATGAGCAGTTCTTC	CASSQVAGYSYNEQFF
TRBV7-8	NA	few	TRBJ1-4	TGTGCCAGCAGCTTAGACCCAATACAGGGTACTAATGAAAAACTGTTTTTT	CASSLDPIQGTNEKLFF
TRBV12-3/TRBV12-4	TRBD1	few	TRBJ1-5	TGTGCCAGCAGAACAGGGGGCACTCAGCCCCAGCATTTT	CASRTGGTQPQHF
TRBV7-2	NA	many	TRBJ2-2	TGTGCCTGCTTGAACACCGGGGAGCTGTTTTTT	CACLNTGELFF
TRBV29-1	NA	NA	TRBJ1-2	TGCAGCGTTGAGGGGCAGAGCTATGGCTACACCTTC	CSVEGQSYGYTF
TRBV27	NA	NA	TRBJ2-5	TGTGCCAGCAGTTTTACAGGGTACGAGACCCAGTACTTC	CASSFTGYETQYF
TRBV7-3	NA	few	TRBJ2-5	TGTGCCAGCAGCTTAACACCGGGGGACTGGGAGACCCAGTACTTC	CASSLTPGDWETQYF
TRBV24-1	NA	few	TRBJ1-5	TGTGCCACCAGGGACAGATACAATCAGCCCCAGCATTTT	CATRDRYNQPQHF
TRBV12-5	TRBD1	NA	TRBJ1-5	TGTGCAACAGGGGGGACAGGGGCCGCGGATCAGCCCCAGCATTTT	CATGGTGAADQPQHF
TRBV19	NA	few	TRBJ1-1	TGTGCCAGTAACACAGGGTTAAGCCAAGCTTTCTTT	CASNTGLSQAFF
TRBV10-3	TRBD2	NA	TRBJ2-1	TGTGCCATCAGTGAGAGCCTAGCGGGGGTTAATGAGCAGTTCTTC	CAISESLAGVNEQFF
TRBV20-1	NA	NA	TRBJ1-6	TGCAGTGCTAGAGATCGGGAGAATTCACCCCTCCACTTT	CSARDRENSPLHF